Following are 16 T cell receptor beta chains from one sample sequenced in a study of cytomegalovirus exposure and HLA in healthy donors. The PCR made use of 60 Vbeta and 13 Jbeta primers. Assay used: immunoSEQ multiplex PCR; TCRdb lists only in-frame clones, some missing. The sample consists of about 98,000 clones, under 85% of them appearing once. Material: PBMCs. The receptors shown here come from a man between 18 and 29 years old in good health and CMV-seropositive.

The gene calls are TRBV4-1 and TRBJ2-1; a possible D gene is TRBD2 (5 bases). The CDR3 length is 17 residues. Germline CDR1 reads MGHRA; CDR2 reads YSYEKL. With 0 bases removed from V and 0 bases from J, the gap between germline ends came to 12 bases. CDR3 loop: CASSQDLQRTSYNEQFF. The CDR3 nucleotides read TGCGCCAGCAGCCAAGATTTGCAGCGGACCTCCTACAATGAGCAGTTCTTC.

This chain links TRBV7-2 with TRBJ1-2, with D perhaps matching TRBD1 (6 bases). V shed 1 base and J shed 4 bases, with 13 bases lying between them. The CDR3 is 15 residues long. Germline assignment: CDR1 SGHTA and CDR2 FQGNSA. DNA for the CDR3: TGTGCCAGCAGCTTAGTGGGGGGGCCCGGCTATGGCTACACCTTC. This translates into CASSLVGGPGYGYTF.

This clone was seen only a few times. This chain joins TRBV25-1 and TRBJ1-6; D perhaps matches TRBD1 (5 bases). V was trimmed by 1 base and J by 7 bases, leaving 11 bases between them. CDR1 is MGHDK, CDR2 SYGVNS, per germline. This CDR3 is built from 15 residues. The DNA for the CDR3 is TGTGCCAGCAGTGAATGGGGCCAGGTAAATTCACCCCTCCACTTT. Translated: CASSEWGQVNSPLHF.

The gene calls are TRBV10-3 and TRBJ1-6; D is perhaps TRBD1 (6 bases). Germline CDR1 reads ENHRY; CDR2 reads SYGVKD. Trimming cost V 3 bases and J 0 bases, with 9 bases left between them. The CDR3 spans 16 residues. In DNA, the CDR3 is TGTGCCATCAGTGAAGACAGGAGCTCCTATAATTCACCCCTCCACTTT. Its protein is CAISEDRSSYNSPLHF.

This chain links TRBV25-1 with TRBJ2-7, with D uncertain. The V end lost 3 bases, the J end lost 0 bases, and 3 bases lay between the germline ends. Germline assignment: CDR1 MGHDK and CDR2 SYGVNS. The CDR3 spans 12 residues. The DNA of the CDR3 is TGTGCCAGCAGTGATTACTCCTACGAGCAGTACTTC. This codes for CASSDYSYEQYF.

CDR3 DNA sequence: TGTGCCAGCAGTCCCCTCACTAGCGGGGGGGCGCAAGAGACCCAGTACTTC. Translating gives CASSPLTSGGAQETQYF. V usage is TRBV27 and J usage is TRBJ2-5; TRBD2 agrees at 13 bases. Germline CDR1 MNHEY, CDR2 SMNVEV (reference sequence). This CDR3 has 17 amino acids. With 5 bases clipped from V and 2 bases from J, the junction kept 8 bases outside the gene matches.

V usage is TRBV6-1 and J usage is TRBJ1-4; TRBD1 agrees at 7 bases. The CDR3 sequence is 14 residues long. The V segment lost 4 bases and the J segment 8 bases; nucleotides outside the gene matches: 7. Germline CDR1 reads MNHNS; CDR2 reads SASEGT. The CDR3 DNA reads as TGTGCCAGCAGTGGCACAGGGGTTCGGGAAAAACTGTTTTTT. Amino acid sequence: CASSGTGVREKLFF.

The chain employs TRBV30 and TRBJ1-2; 8 bases agree with TRBD1. After removal of 3 bases from V and 7 bases from J, the junction contained 4 bases not matched to a gene. The CDR3 runs to 12 residues. Germline CDR1 reads GTSNPN; CDR2 reads SVGIG (reference sequence). The chain's CDR3 is CAWSAGGSGYTF. The CDR3 nucleotides are TGTGCCTGGAGCGCAGGGGGCTCTGGCTACACCTTC.

This clone has at least ten counts. The genes are TRBV6-1 and TRBJ2-7, with D uncertain. The V gene lost 2 bases and the J gene lost 7 bases, with 6 bases spanning the gap. This CDR3 has 11 amino acids. The germline V gene has CDR1 MNHNS and CDR2 SASEGT. CDR3 sequence reads: CASSELREQYF. The CDR3 nucleotides read TGTGCCAGCAGTGAATTGAGGGAGCAGTACTTC.

The chain recombines TRBV27 with TRBJ1-2; 7 bases line up with TRBD1. The CDR3 is made up of 16 amino acids. The V segment lost 0 bases and the J segment 6 bases; nucleotides outside the gene matches: 10. Germline assignment: CDR1 MNHEY and CDR2 SMNVEV (reference sequence). The chain's CDR3 is CASSLSPRTGRHGYTF. In DNA, the CDR3 is TGTGCCAGCAGTTTATCCCCACGGACAGGAAGGCATGGCTACACCTTC.

The chain couples TRBV7-9 to TRBJ2-5; 14 bases map to TRBD2. This CDR3 is 17 amino acids long. J lost 0 bases, V lost 5 bases, and 5 bases had no gene match. Germline V gene data show CDR1 as SEHNR and CDR2 as FQNEAQ (reference sequence). The CDR3 nucleotides read TGTGCCAGCAGCGGGACTAGCGGGGGACGGTACCAAGAGACCCAGTACTTC. It encodes CASSGTSGGRYQETQYF.

V is TRBV27 and J is TRBJ1-5; TRBD1 agrees at 9 bases. In germline, CDR1 is MNHEY, CDR2 SMNVEV (reference sequence). Unmatched junction bases numbered 7, after V lost 6 bases and J lost 1 base. CDR3 length equals 16 residues. CDR3 DNA: TGTGCCAGCAGAATCGGAGGACAGGGGAGCAATCAGCCCCAGCATTTT. Protein sequence: CASRIGGQGSNQPQHF.

The V and J genes are TRBV14 and TRBJ1-2; D might be TRBD1 (6 bases). The CDR3 runs 14 residues. Germline values: CDR1 SGHDN, CDR2 FVKESK. The V end lost 4 bases, the J end lost 7 bases, and 16 bases lay between the germline ends. CDR3 sequence: CASSPLGGAAGYTF. As DNA, the CDR3 is TGTGCCAGCAGCCCCTTGGGGGGGGCAGCTGGCTACACCTTC.

The chain uses TRBV6-4 and TRBJ2-3; 8 positions agree with TRBD2. The V gene end was trimmed by 3 bases and the J gene end by 1 base; junction bases not matched to a gene: 3. The germline CDR1 and CDR2 sequences are MRHNA and SNTAGT. The CDR3 consists of 15 residues. This CDR3 is CASSESRGGTDTQYF. CDR3 coding DNA: TGTGCCAGCAGTGAATCGCGGGGGGGCACAGATACGCAGTATTTT.

The rearrangement links TRBV27 to TRBJ1-1, with D maybe TRBD1 (6 bases). The germline CDR1 and CDR2 sequences are MNHEY and SMNVEV (reference sequence). CDR3 length: 15 residues. V lost 5 bases to trimming and J lost 0 bases, with 13 bases between them. Here the CDR3 reads CASSARQVMNTEAFF. CDR3 coding DNA: TGTGCCAGCAGTGCCCGACAGGTAATGAACACTGAAGCTTTCTTT.

V and J are TRBV13 and TRBJ2-3; maybe TRBD1 (6 bases). CDR3 length: 18 amino acids. V shed 5 bases and J shed 1 base, with 22 bases lying between them. The germline gives CDR1 PRHDT, CDR2 FYEKMQ (reference sequence). The CDR3 nucleotides are TGTGCCAGCAGCCACAATAACAGGGAAGTGATTGGCACAGATACGCAGTATTTT. Its protein product is CASSHNNREVIGTDTQYF.